Detailed here is one T cell receptor (beta chain). Its antigen remains unknown. The CDR3 runs 13 residues. V lost 4 bases and J 2 bases, leaving 9 bases between the germline ends. CDR1 is SGHNT and CDR2 is YYREEE in the germline V gene (reference sequence). Produced via immunoSEQ multiplex PCR; TCRdb's table is partial and in-frame only. The table has 30,000 to 35,000 clones, roughly four fifths seen once. The sample is drawn from a study of T cells in narcolepsy. Whole-study context: Enrolled donors included narcolepsy type 1 or type 2 patients and healthy controls. Findings and caveats of the study: HCRT-specific and TRIB2-specific autoreactive clonotypes appeared among same-patient CSF and blood CD4+ clonotypes. Reportedly, autoreactive clonotypes were serially detected in patients' blood but not controls'. In some patient and control memory CD4+ samples, autoreactive clones were absent.

The sequencing input was CD45RA- memory CD4+ T cells from PBMCs. This sequence joins TRBV5-4 and TRBJ2-5; D ambiguous. This TCR derives from a human donor with narcolepsy. CDR3 sequence: CASSRTSQETQYF. CDR3 in DNA: TGTGCCAGCAGCAGGACCTCGCAAGAGACCCAGTACTTC.